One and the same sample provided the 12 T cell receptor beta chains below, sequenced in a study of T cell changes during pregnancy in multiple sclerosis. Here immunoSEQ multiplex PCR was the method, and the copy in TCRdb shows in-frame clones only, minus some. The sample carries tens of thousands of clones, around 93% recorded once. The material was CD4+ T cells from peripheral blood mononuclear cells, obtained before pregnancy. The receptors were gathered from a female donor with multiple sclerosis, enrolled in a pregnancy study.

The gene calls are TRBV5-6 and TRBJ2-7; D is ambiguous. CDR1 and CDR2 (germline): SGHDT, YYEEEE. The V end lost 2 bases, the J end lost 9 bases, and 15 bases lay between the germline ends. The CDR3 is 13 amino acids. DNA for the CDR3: TGTGCCAGCAGCTTAACCCCATTACCCGGGCAGTACTTC. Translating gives CASSLTPLPGQYF.

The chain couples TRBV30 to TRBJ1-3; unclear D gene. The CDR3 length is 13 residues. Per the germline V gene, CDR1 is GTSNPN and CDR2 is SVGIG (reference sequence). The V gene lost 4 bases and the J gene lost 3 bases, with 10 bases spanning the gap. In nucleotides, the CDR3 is TGTGCCTGGAAGATAGCCGGTGGAAACACCATATATTTT. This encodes CAWKIAGGNTIYF.

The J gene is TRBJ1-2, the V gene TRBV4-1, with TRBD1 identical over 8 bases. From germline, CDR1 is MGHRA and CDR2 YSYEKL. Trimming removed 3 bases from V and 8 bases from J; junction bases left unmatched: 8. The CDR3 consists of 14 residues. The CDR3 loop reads CASSQTRGLGGYTF. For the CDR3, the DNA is TGCGCCAGCAGCCAGACCAGGGGGCTAGGGGGCTACACCTTC.

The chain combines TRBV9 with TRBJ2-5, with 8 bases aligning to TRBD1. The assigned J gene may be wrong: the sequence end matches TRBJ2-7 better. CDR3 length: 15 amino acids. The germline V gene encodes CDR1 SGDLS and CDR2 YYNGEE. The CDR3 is CASSAPGQGAYEQYF. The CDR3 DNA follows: TGTGCCAGCAGCGCTCCTGGACAGGGCGCGTACGAGCAGTACTTC.

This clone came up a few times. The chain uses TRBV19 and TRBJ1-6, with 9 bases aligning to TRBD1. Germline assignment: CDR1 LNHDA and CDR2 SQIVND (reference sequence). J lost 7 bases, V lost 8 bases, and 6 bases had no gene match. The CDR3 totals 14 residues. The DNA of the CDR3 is TGTGCCAGTTCTTCCGGGACAGGGAATTCACCCCTCCACTTT. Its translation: CASSSGTGNSPLHF.

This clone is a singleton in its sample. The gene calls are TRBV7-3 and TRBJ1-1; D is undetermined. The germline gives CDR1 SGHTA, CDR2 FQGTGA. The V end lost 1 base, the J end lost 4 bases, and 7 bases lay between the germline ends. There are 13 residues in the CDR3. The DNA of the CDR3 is TGTGCCAGCAGCTTAAGGGAGGGCACTGAAGCTTTCTTT. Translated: CASSLREGTEAFF.

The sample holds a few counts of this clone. CDR3 DNA: TGTGCCAGCTCACCAGGGCTGCAGGGGGCTGGATCACCCCTCCACTTT. Amino acid sequence: CASSPGLQGAGSPLHF. The chain is built from TRBV18 and TRBJ1-6; 8 positions agree with TRBD1. Germline V lookup: CDR1 KGHSH, CDR2 LQKENI. Unmatched junction bases numbered 10, after V lost 2 bases and J lost 10 bases. The CDR3 runs to 16 residues.

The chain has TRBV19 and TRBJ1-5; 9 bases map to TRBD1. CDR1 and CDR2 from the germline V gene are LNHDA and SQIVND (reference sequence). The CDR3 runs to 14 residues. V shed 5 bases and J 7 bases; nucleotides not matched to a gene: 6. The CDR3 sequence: CASSGNRGLQPQHF. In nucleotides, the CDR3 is TGTGCCAGTAGTGGTAACAGGGGGCTCCAGCCCCAGCATTTT.

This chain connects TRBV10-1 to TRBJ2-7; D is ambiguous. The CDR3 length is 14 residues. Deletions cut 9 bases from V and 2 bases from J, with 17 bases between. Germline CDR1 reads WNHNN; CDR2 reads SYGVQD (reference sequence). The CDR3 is CARNPNTPTYEQYF. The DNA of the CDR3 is TGCGCCAGGAATCCAAACACACCAACCTACGAGCAGTACTTC.

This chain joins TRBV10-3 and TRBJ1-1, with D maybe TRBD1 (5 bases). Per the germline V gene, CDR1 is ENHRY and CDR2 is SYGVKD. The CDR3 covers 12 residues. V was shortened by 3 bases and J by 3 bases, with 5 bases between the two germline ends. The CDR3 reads CAISEGDTEAFF. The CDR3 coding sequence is TGTGCCATCAGTGAAGGGGACACTGAAGCTTTCTTT.

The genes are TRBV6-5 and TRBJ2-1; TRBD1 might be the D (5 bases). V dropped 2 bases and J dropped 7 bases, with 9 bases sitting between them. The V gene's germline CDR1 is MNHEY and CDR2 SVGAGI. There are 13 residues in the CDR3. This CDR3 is CASSYATENEQFF. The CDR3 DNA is TGTGCCAGCAGTTACGCGACAGAAAATGAGCAGTTCTTC.

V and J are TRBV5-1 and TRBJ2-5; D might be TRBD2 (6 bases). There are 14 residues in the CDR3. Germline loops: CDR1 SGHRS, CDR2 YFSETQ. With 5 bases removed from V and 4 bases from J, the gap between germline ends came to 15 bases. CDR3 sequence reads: CASSRRGERETQYF. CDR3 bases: TGCGCCAGCAGTCGGCGGGGCGAGCGAGAGACCCAGTACTTC.